One T cell receptor (beta chain) is described in this entry. Its antigen is not identified. This CDR3 has 15 amino acids. Trimming stripped 1 base from V and 0 bases from J, with 8 bases between. Germline lookup yields CDR1 SGHRS and CDR2 YFSETQ. The data derive from a study of shared clonotypes between healthy human individuals. Points from the study as a whole: Although depth was large, rarefaction showed that sequencing of the sorted subsets was incomplete. A handful of donors showed sharing of around 5% of naive CD4 clonotypes.

It was CD45RO-negative cells, positively selected for CCR7, that made up naive CD8 cells, with terminally differentiated effector memory CD45RA+ cells excluded. In the original processing: Junction-only sequences without quality scores came from ImmunoSEQ, so filtering differed. Method: immunoSEQ multiplex PCR; TCRdb's copy keeps in-frame clones and lacks some. That table furnishes V, J and clone size, whereas the DNA furnished D and trimming. The sample contains just over 2,000,000 clones, about 95% of which appear only once. This chain connects TRBV5-1 to TRBJ2-1, with D hard to call. The sample was naive CD8+ T cells sorted from blood. This clonotype was obtained from a man between 18 and 29 years old in good health. CDR3 loop: CASSLSLSSYNEQFF. In DNA form, the CDR3 reads TGCGCCAGCAGCTTGTCACTCAGCTCCTACAATGAGCAGTTCTTC.